This TCR beta chain was captured in a study of Ad26.COV2.S vaccination and SARS-CoV-2 variants. This table comes from immunoSEQ multiplex PCR, and its TCRdb copy is limited to in-frame clones, with some not included. The table has 350,000 to 500,000 clones, approximately 90% seen once. This clone was counted a single time. Documented treatment: roughly 20 received Ad26.COV2.S at low or high dose, single or two shots; about five received placebo; per-sample allocation not given. Samples came from day 63 after the first vaccine or placebo injection. The ends lost 2 bases at V and 3 bases at J; junction bases unmatched: 4. CDR1 MGHRA and CDR2 YSYEKL come from the germline V gene. There are 16 residues in the CDR3.

The chain has TRBV4-1 and TRBJ2-3; 11 bases map to TRBD1. Sequencing was performed on peripheral blood, taken in a trial of Ad26.COV2.S vaccine versus placebo. The receptor's source is a person aged 18-60 years who received the Ad26.COV2.S COVID-19 vaccine or a placebo. The CDR3 region is CASSQRTGGRTDTQYF. Here the CDR3 DNA reads TGCGCCAGCAGCCAAAGGACAGGGGGCAGGACAGATACGCAGTATTTT.